The clone carrying this T cell receptor (beta chain) came up a few times. Its target is not known. This record belongs to a study of T cell repertoires in ileal Crohn's disease. Study-level information: About half of patients got postoperative therapy: about twelve thiopurines, some 19 anti-TNF. Each sample's TCRB immunosequencing used roughly 500 nanograms of biopsy DNA. Study-wide results and limits: Clonality above 26.8% at surgery always came with endoscopic recurrence.

Assay used: immunoSEQ multiplex PCR; TCRdb lists only in-frame clones, some missing. The table lists about 4,000 clones, 76% of them singletons. Germline V gene data show CDR1 as MNHEY and CDR2 as SMNVEV (reference sequence). This CDR3 spans 16 amino acids. Losses at the gene ends were 4 bases for V and 3 bases for J; bases not matched to a gene: 10. Sample time point: inflamed ileum from the surgical specimen. This TCR derives from an adult with Crohn's disease. Input material: ileal tissue. The chain joins TRBV27 to TRBJ2-5; 8 nucleotides line up with TRBD2. The CDR3 spells CASSCPEGLEEETQYF. DNA for the CDR3: TGTGCCAGCAGTTGCCCTGAGGGACTAGAGGAAGAGACCCAGTACTTC.